This T cell receptor beta chain is from a study of shared clonotypes between healthy human individuals. The protocol was immunoSEQ multiplex PCR, while the TCRdb copy is restricted to in-frame clones and leaves out a portion. The data show some 700,000 clones, 90% seen once. With V trimmed by 2 bases and J by 6 bases, 9 bases remained unmatched. CDR3 length: 15 amino acids. Per germline, CDR1 LNHNV and CDR2 YYDKDF (reference sequence). The donor population consisted of healthy HIV-negative adults with no recent acute infections or vaccinations. This chain links TRBV15 with TRBJ2-7; 8 bases match TRBD1. Material: memory CD8+ T cells from PBMCs. The subset denotes: CD45RO+ cells pooled with CCR7-negative TemRA cells. The origin of this receptor is a man aged 18 to 29 in good health. Some clones in this sample may be carry-over from other donors' samples. The CDR3 reads CATSRPRDRGLEQYF. As DNA, the CDR3 is TGTGCCACCAGCAGACCCCGAGACAGGGGTCTCGAGCAGTACTTC.